These 29 T cell receptor beta chains originate from one sample sequenced in a study of CD8+CD57+ T cells in acquired aplastic anemia. Profiling of TCR beta VDJ combinations and CDR3 sequences used genomic DNA as template. In TCRdb, the reads were re-called with MiXCR into one record per CDR3 protein. In the table there are approximately 190,000 distinct CDR3 sequences, more than 45% of which are singletons. The authors sequenced patients whose flow cytometry had shown CD8+CD57+ cell expansion. The sample taken for sequencing was sorted CD4+, CD8+, or CD8+CD57+ T cells (not recorded which) from PBMCs. These receptors came from a human donor with aplastic anemia.

Concerning this clonotype itself: Just one base apart from a much larger clone, this may be a read error. The chain joins TRBV5-4 to TRBJ1-1, with D tentatively TRBD1 (5 bases). Germline-derived CDR1 and CDR2 are SGHNT and YYREEE (reference sequence). Trimming took off 7 bases at V and 1 base at J, with 17 bases between the two ends. This CDR3 region has 15 residues. DNA for the CDR3: TGTGCCAGCGGCAAAGGTGTCCAGGGGAACACTGAAGCTTTCTTT. Translated: CASGKGVQGNTEAFF.

The chain links TRBV20-1 to TRBJ2-6; the D is unclear. CDR3 length: 14 amino acids. Germline values: CDR1 DFQATT, CDR2 SNEGSKA (reference sequence). Trimming removed 6 bases from V and 1 base from J, with 10 bases in between. The DNA for the CDR3 is TGCAGTGCCCCGGACGCATCTGGGGCCAACGTCCTGACTTTC. Residues: CSAPDASGANVLTF.

This chain links TRBV10-1 with TRBJ2-1, with TRBD2 matching over 9 bases. This CDR3 spans 15 amino acids. The V segment lost 7 bases and the J segment 0 bases; nucleotides outside the gene matches: 4. Per germline, CDR1 WNHNN and CDR2 SYGVQD (reference sequence). In nucleotides, the CDR3 is TGCGCCAGCAAACGACTAGCGGCCTCCTACAATGAGCAGTTCTTC. It yields the protein CASKRLAASYNEQFF.

This chain joins TRBV7-8 and TRBJ1-3; no definite D call. The CDR3 has 15 amino acids. Germline V CDR1 and CDR2: SGHVS, FQNEAQ. The V end lost 0 bases, the J end lost 1 base, and 7 bases lay between the germline ends. The CDR3 DNA sequence: TGTGCCAGCAGCTTAGCGAGGCCATCTGGAAACACCATATATTTT. Translated, it gives CASSLARPSGNTIYF.

This clonotype has more than one count but fewer than ten. V gene TRBV15 combines with J gene TRBJ2-7; D might be TRBD1 or TRBD2, each matching 6 bases. The V gene's germline CDR1 is LNHNV and CDR2 YYDKDF (reference sequence). The V end lost 5 bases, the J end lost 4 bases, and 21 bases lay between the germline ends. The length of the CDR3 is 16 residues. CDR3 loop: CATSELRGDGGYEQYF. CDR3 sequence (DNA): TGTGCCACCAGCGAACTCAGGGGCGACGGAGGGTACGAGCAGTACTTC.

Note on this clonotype: A read error may be the cause here, since a much bigger clone is one base away. The gene calls are TRBV6-1 and TRBJ1-5, with D possibly being TRBD1 (5 bases). The CDR3 runs to 12 residues. V was trimmed by 11 bases and J by 6 bases, leaving 14 bases between them. Germline V gene lookup returns CDR1 MNHNS and CDR2 SASEGT. The CDR3 sequence is CAGGDVSQPQHF. The CDR3 DNA sequence: TGTGCCGGGGGGGACGTGAGTCAGCCCCAGCATTTT.

This sequence joins TRBV7-2 and TRBJ2-7; 7 bases are a match to TRBD1. This CDR3 comprises 14 residues. Germline values: CDR1 SGHTA, CDR2 FQGNSA. The V gene end was trimmed by 5 bases and the J gene end by 2 bases; junction bases not matched to a gene: 6. The CDR3 DNA sequence: TGTGCCAGCAGCACCCGACAGGGTCCCTACGAGCAGTACTTC. The encoded protein is CASSTRQGPYEQYF.

This clonotype was recorded at least ten times. The chain recombines TRBV5-1 with TRBJ2-3; unclear D gene. V lost 4 bases, J lost 3 bases, and 6 bases lay in between. The germline CDR1 and CDR2 sequences are SGHRS and YFSETQ. The CDR3 is 12 residues long. The DNA of the CDR3 is TGCGCCAGCAGCGCCCCGACAGATACGCAGTATTTT. Translated: CASSAPTDTQYF.

This clonotype appeared once. The CDR3 region is CASSRNPGQNTEAFF. DNA for the CDR3: TGTGCCAGCAGCCGAAACCCGGGTCAGAACACTGAAGCTTTCTTT. V gene TRBV7-3 combines with J gene TRBJ1-1, with D uncertain. Germline V lookup: CDR1 SGHTA, CDR2 FQGTGA. The length of the CDR3 is 15 residues. V lost 5 bases to trimming and J lost 1 base, with 14 bases between them.

The CDR3 here is CSVSGAGGDYGYTF. CDR3 nucleotides: TGCAGCGTTTCCGGGGCAGGGGGCGACTATGGCTACACCTTC. The chain combines TRBV29-1 with TRBJ1-2; 8 bases fit TRBD1. The V gene end was trimmed by 5 bases and the J gene end by 3 bases; junction bases not matched to a gene: 8. CDR1 and CDR2 from the germline V gene are SQVTM and ANQGSEA. The CDR3 runs to 14 residues.

This clonotype was found many times. The chain links TRBV7-2 to TRBJ2-2; the match to TRBD2 covers 9 bases. After removal of 4 bases from V and 3 bases from J, the junction contained 6 bases not matched to a gene. This CDR3 is 16 amino acids long. CDR1 is SGHTA and CDR2 is FQGNSA in the germline V gene. The CDR3 reads CASSSETSGDTGELFF. The CDR3 DNA sequence: TGTGCCAGCAGCTCCGAGACTAGCGGAGACACCGGGGAGCTGTTTTTT.

This clonotype was seen repeatedly, ten times or more. The V call is TRBV6-1, the J call TRBJ1-1; no definite D call. Per germline, CDR1 MNHNS and CDR2 SASEGT. The CDR3 extends over 15 amino acids. V was cut by 6 bases and J by 5 bases, with 19 bases left in between. The chain's CDR3 is CASRAHTIGQTEAFF. The CDR3 coding sequence is TGTGCCAGCAGGGCTCACACTATCGGTCAGACTGAAGCTTTCTTT.

The chain joins TRBV19 to TRBJ2-2; 8 bases are a match to TRBD1. Looked up from germline, CDR1 is LNHDA and CDR2 is SQIVND (reference sequence). The J segment lost 4 bases and the V segment lost 3 bases, leaving 4 bases of the junction unmatched. The CDR3 runs 15 residues. CDR3 sequence: CASSITGGFTGELFF. In DNA, the CDR3 is TGTGCCAGTAGTATCACAGGGGGATTCACCGGGGAGCTGTTTTTT.

This clonotype was detected ten times or more. This chain connects TRBV6-5 to TRBJ1-1, with TRBD1 as a possible D gene (6 bases). Germline V gene lookup returns CDR1 MNHEY and CDR2 SVGAGI. Deletions cut 6 bases from V and 5 bases from J, with 16 bases between. The CDR3 is 14 amino acids. The CDR3 sequence: CASRYTGFATEAFF. Here the CDR3 DNA reads TGTGCCAGCAGGTATACAGGGTTTGCGACTGAAGCTTTCTTT.

This clonotype was counted many times. The chain recombines TRBV12-3 or TRBV12-4 with TRBJ2-5; D uncertain. This CDR3 is built from 15 residues. V gave up 3 bases and J gave up 5 bases, with 16 bases separating them. CDR3 nucleotides: TGTGCCAGCAGTTTGGGCTTGGTCCTCGGCGAGACCCAGTACTTC. This codes for CASSLGLVLGETQYF.

This clonotype was recorded a few times. This chain uses TRBV2 with TRBJ2-1, with TRBD1 as a possible D gene (6 bases). V was clipped by 3 bases and J by 5 bases, with 14 bases between them. This CDR3 region has 15 residues. CDR1 SNHLY and CDR2 FYNNEI come from the germline V gene. For the CDR3, the DNA is TGTGCCAGCAGTGACTTCAACAGGGCGGACAATGAGCAGTTCTTC. This translates into CASSDFNRADNEQFF.

The chain couples TRBV20-1 to TRBJ2-3; 9 positions agree with TRBD2. CDR1 is DFQATT and CDR2 is SNEGSKA in the germline V gene (reference sequence). The CDR3 extends over 13 amino acids. The ends lost 3 bases at V and 8 bases at J; junction bases unmatched: 6. CDR3 in amino acids: CSASSGLAGTQYF. The CDR3, as DNA: TGCAGTGCTAGCTCGGGACTAGCTGGTACGCAGTATTTT.

The chain combines TRBV5-1 with TRBJ1-5; D unclear. The CDR3 is made up of 13 amino acids. Germline V CDR1 and CDR2: SGHRS, YFSETQ. Between the trimmed V and J ends, which lost 4 bases and 5 bases, there was a span of 10 bases. As DNA, the CDR3 is TGCGCCAGCAGCCAAGAACCCGATCAGCCCCAGCATTTT. Its protein is CASSQEPDQPQHF.

The DNA of the CDR3 is TGTGCCAGCAGTGAATATTACAGGGAAGGTGATGGCTACACCTTC. Its translation is CASSEYYREGDGYTF. The chain combines TRBV25-1 with TRBJ1-2; a weak D match, TRBD1 (6 bases). The germline V gene encodes CDR1 MGHDK and CDR2 SYGVNS. This CDR3 has 15 amino acids. The V end was cut by 0 bases, the J end by 6 bases, with 14 bases between.

This clonotype was recorded many times. The J gene is TRBJ2-1, the V gene TRBV10-3, with D possibly being TRBD1 or TRBD2 (5 bases each). Trimming removed 2 bases from V and 0 bases from J, with 11 bases in between. CDR3 size: 16 residues. Germline V gives CDR1 ENHRY, CDR2 SYGVKD. The CDR3 DNA follows: TGTGCCATCAGTGAGCACGGGACCAGCTCCTACAATGAGCAGTTCTTC. This encodes CAISEHGTSSYNEQFF.

In this sample, this clonotype turned up a few times. The conserved final phenylalanine or tryptophan is absent from the CDR3, which likely points to a read error. V and J are TRBV20-1 and TRBJ2-1; 8 bases are a match to TRBD2. The ends lost 6 bases at V and 3 bases at J; junction bases unmatched: 10. This CDR3 has 15 amino acids. Germline V gives CDR1 DFQATT, CDR2 SNEGSKA (reference sequence). The CDR3 DNA reads as TGCAGTGCCATCAGTGCTACTAGCGGCTACAATGAGCAGTTCCTC. It encodes CSAISATSGYNEQFL.

With regard to this clonotype: At one end, the junction sequence differs from germline, possibly due to a read error. The J gene is TRBJ1-6, the V gene TRBV19; 8 bases agree with TRBD1. This CDR3 region has 14 residues. The germline V gene encodes CDR1 LNHDA and CDR2 SQIVND (reference sequence). The CDR3 DNA sequence: TGTGCCAGTAGTATTATGACAGGGGATTCACCCCTCCACTTC. This codes for CASSIMTGDSPLHF. Drawing the rest from reference TRBV19 and TRBJ1-6, the complete variable domain is DGGITQSPKYLFRKEGQNVTLSCEQNLNHDAMYWYRQDPGQGLRLIYYSQIVNDFQKGDIAEGYSVSREKKESFPLTVTSAQKNPTAFYLCASSIMTGDSPLHFGNGTRLTVT.

The chain employs TRBV20-1 and TRBJ2-1; 9 nucleotides agree with TRBD2. CDR1 is DFQATT and CDR2 is SNEGSKA in the germline V gene (reference sequence). The CDR3 is made up of 15 amino acids. The J segment lost 8 bases and the V segment lost 5 bases, leaving 13 bases of the junction unmatched. CDR3: CSAAPPAGGRDEQFF. CDR3 sequence (DNA): TGCAGTGCTGCCCCCCCCGCGGGAGGGCGCGATGAGCAGTTCTTC.

This clonotype has a handful of counts. The chain combines TRBV29-1 with TRBJ2-4, with D perhaps given as TRBD1 or TRBD2 (6 bases each). Deletions cut 3 bases from V and 5 bases from J, with 8 bases between. The germline V gene encodes CDR1 SQVTM and CDR2 ANQGSEA. The CDR3 is 12 residues long. CDR3 sequence: CSVDGGQNIQYF. In nucleotides, the CDR3 is TGCAGCGTTGATGGGGGGCAAAACATTCAGTACTTC. The full variable domain, in which reference TRBV29-1 and TRBJ2-4 provide the parts outside the CDR3, is SAVISQKPSRDICQRGTSLTIQCQVDSQVTMMFWYRQQPGQSLTLIATANQGSEATYESGFVIDKFPISRPNLTFSTLTVSNMSPEDSSIYLCSVDGGQNIQYFGAGTRLSVL.

As to this clonotype: This sequence may be a read error, since a much larger clone differs from it by one base. This chain uses TRBV2 with TRBJ1-4; TRBD1 is a possible D gene (6 bases). This CDR3 region has 16 residues. CDR1 SNHLY and CDR2 FYNNEI come from the germline V gene. The CDR3 bases are TGTACCAGCAGCCGCCTACCGGGACAACCTAATGAAAAACTGTTTTTT. Its protein product is CTSSRLPGQPNEKLFF.

Concerning this clonotype itself: Without the conserved terminal phenylalanine or tryptophan, this CDR3 likely stems from a read error. The chain recombines TRBV24-1 with TRBJ2-5, with D uncertain. Germline V gene data show CDR1 as KGHDR and CDR2 as SFDVKD. The V end lost 3 bases, the J end lost 9 bases, and 10 bases lay between the germline ends. The length of the CDR3 is 12 residues. The chain's CDR3 is CATSDRPEAQYL. The CDR3 DNA sequence: TGTGCCACCAGTGATCGCCCTGAGGCCCAGTACCTC.

At least ten counts were recorded for this clonotype. The genes are TRBV7-3 and TRBJ1-1, with D tentatively TRBD1 (5 bases). V gave up 5 bases and J gave up 5 bases, with 12 bases separating them. This CDR3 spans 13 amino acids. Germline V gene sequence: CDR1 SGHTA, CDR2 FQGTGA. The CDR3 sequence: CASSASGGTEAFF. The DNA for the CDR3 is TGTGCCAGCAGCGCCTCTGGGGGAACTGAAGCTTTCTTT.

In its sample, this clonotype was seen many times. CDR3 loop: CASSPSDRGVEKLFF. The CDR3 bases are TGTGCCAGCAGTCCCTCCGACAGGGGAGTAGAAAAACTGTTTTTT. The gene calls are TRBV12-3 or TRBV12-4 and TRBJ1-4; 8 nucleotides agree with TRBD1. CDR3 length equals 15 residues. The V gene end was trimmed by 5 bases and the J gene end by 8 bases; junction bases not matched to a gene: 10.

The J gene is TRBJ2-1, the V gene TRBV2; D gene ambiguous. The V end lost 8 bases, the J end lost 3 bases, and 14 bases lay between the germline ends. This CDR3 comprises 14 residues. The germline gives CDR1 SNHLY, CDR2 FYNNEI. The CDR3 region is CASLVRPLYNEQFF. The CDR3 DNA is TGTGCCAGCTTAGTTCGGCCCCTCTACAATGAGCAGTTCTTC.